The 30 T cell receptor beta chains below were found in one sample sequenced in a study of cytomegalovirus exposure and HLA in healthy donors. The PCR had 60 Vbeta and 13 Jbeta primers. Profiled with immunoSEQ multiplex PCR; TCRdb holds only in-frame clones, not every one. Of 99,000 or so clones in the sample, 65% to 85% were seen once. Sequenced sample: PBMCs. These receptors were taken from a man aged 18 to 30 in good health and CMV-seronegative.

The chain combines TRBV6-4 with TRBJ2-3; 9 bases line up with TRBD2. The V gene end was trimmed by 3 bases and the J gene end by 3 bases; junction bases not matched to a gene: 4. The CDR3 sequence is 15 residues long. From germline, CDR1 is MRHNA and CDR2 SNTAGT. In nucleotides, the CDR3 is TGTGCCAGCAGTGAGACTAGCGGAGGAACAGATACGCAGTATTTT. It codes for CASSETSGGTDTQYF.

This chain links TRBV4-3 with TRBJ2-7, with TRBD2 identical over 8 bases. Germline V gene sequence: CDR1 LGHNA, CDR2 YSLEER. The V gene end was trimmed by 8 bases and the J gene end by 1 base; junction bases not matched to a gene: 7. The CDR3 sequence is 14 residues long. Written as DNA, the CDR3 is TGCGCCAGCCCGGGAGGGCCTCGGTCCTACGAGCAGTACTTC. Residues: CASPGGPRSYEQYF.

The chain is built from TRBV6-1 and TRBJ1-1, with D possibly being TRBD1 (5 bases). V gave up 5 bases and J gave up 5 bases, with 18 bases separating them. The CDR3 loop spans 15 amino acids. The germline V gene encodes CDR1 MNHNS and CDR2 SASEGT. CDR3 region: CASSIGAVGDTEAFF. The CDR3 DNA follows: TGTGCCAGCAGTATAGGGGCCGTAGGCGATACTGAAGCTTTCTTT.

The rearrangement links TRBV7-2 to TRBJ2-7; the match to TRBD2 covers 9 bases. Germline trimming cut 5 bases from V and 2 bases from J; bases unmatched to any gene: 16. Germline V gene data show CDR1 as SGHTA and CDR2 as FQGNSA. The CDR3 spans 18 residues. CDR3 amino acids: CASSRGRGRETTAYEQYF. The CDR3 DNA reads TGTGCCAGCAGCAGGGGGCGCGGGAGGGAAACCACAGCCTACGAGCAGTACTTC.

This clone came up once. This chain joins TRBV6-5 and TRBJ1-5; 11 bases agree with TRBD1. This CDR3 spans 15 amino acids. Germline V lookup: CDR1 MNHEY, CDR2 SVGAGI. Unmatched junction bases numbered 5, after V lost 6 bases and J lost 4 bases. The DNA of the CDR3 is TGTGCCAGCAGACTCGGGACAGGGGGAAATCAGCCCCAGCATTTT. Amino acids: CASRLGTGGNQPQHF.

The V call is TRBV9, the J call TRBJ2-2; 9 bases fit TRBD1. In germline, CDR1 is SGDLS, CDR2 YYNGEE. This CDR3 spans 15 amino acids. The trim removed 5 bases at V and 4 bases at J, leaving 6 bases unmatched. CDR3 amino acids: CASRYGTGITGELFF. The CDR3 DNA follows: TGTGCCAGCAGGTATGGGACAGGGATCACCGGGGAGCTGTTTTTT.

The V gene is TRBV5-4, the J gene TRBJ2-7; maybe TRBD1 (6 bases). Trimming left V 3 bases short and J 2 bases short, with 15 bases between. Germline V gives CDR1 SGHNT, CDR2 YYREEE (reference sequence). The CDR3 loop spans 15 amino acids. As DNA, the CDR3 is TGTGCCAGCAGCTGGATGCGAGGGACAACCTACGAGCAGTACTTC. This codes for CASSWMRGTTYEQYF.

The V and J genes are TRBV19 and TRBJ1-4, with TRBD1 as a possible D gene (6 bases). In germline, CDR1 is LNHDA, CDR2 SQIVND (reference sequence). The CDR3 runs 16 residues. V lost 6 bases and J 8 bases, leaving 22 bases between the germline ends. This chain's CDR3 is CASRPSSAGVVEKLFF. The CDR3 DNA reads TGTGCCAGTAGACCATCGAGCGCAGGGGTAGTGGAAAAACTGTTTTTT.

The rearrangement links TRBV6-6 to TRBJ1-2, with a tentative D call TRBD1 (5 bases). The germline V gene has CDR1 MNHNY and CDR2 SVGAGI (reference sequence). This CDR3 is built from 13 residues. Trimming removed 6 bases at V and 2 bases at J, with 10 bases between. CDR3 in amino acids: CASSLGHNYGYTF. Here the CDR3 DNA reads TGTGCCAGCAGCCTAGGACACAACTATGGCTACACCTTC.

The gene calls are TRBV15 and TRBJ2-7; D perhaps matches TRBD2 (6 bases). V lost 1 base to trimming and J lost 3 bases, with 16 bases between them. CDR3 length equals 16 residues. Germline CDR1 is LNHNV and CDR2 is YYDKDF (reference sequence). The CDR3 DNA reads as TGTGCCACCAGCAGAGCACTTGAGGGACTGAACTACGAGCAGTACTTC. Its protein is CATSRALEGLNYEQYF.

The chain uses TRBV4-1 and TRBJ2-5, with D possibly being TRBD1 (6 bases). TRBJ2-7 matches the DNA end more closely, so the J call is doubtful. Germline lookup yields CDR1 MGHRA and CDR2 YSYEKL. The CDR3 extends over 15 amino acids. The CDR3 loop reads CASSQDRTAVYEQYF. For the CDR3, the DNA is TGCGCCAGCAGCCAAGACAGGACAGCAGTGTACGAGCAGTACTTC.

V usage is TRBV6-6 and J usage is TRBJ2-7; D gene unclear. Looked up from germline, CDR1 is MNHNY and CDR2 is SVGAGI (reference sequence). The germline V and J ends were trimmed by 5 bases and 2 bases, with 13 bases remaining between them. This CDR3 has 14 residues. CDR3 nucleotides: TGTGCCAGCAGTCCCCGGGTGCTGGCCTACGAGCAGTACTTC. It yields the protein CASSPRVLAYEQYF.

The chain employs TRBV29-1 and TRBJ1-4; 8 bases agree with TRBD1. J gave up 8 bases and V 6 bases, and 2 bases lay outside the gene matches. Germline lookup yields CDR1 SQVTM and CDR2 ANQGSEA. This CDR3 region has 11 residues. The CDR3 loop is CSVDRAEKLFF. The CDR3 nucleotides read TGCAGCGTGGACAGGGCCGAAAAACTGTTTTTT. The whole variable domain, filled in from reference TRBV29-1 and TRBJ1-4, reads SAVISQKPSRDICQRGTSLTIQCQVDSQVTMMFWYRQQPGQSLTLIATANQGSEATYESGFVIDKFPISRPNLTFSTLTVSNMSPEDSSIYLCSVDRAEKLFFGSGTQLSVL.

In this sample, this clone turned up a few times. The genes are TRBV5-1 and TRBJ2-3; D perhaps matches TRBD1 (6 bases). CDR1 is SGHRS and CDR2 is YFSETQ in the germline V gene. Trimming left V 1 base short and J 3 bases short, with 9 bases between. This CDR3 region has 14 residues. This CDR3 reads CASSLNRVTDTQYF. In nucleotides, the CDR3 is TGCGCCAGCAGCTTGAACAGGGTAACAGATACGCAGTATTTT.

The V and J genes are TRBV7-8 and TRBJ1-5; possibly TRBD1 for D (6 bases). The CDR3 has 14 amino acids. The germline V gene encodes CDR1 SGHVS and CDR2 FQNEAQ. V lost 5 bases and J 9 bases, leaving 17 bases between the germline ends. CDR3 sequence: CASSVHRVARPQHF. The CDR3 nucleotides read TGTGCCAGCAGCGTACACAGGGTAGCGCGGCCCCAGCATTTT.

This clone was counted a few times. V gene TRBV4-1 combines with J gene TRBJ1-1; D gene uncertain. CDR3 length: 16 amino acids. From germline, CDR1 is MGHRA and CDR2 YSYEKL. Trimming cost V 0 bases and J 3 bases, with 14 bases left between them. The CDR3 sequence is CASSQDGYGRDTEAFF. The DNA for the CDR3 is TGCGCCAGCAGCCAAGATGGGTACGGGAGGGACACTGAAGCTTTCTTT.

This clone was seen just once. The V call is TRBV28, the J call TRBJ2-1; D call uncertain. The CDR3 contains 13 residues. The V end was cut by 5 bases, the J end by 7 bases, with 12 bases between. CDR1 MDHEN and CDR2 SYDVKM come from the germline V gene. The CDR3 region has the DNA TGTGCCAGCAGTGGGCCCCCCTTAAATGAGCAGTTCTTC. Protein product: CASSGPPLNEQFF. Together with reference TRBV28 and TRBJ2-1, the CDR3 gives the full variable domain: DVKVTQSSRYLVKRTGEKVFLECVQDMDHENMFWYRQDPGLGLRLIYFSYDVKMKEKGDIPEGYSVSREKKERFSLILESASTNQTSMYLCASSGPPLNEQFFGPGTRLTVL.

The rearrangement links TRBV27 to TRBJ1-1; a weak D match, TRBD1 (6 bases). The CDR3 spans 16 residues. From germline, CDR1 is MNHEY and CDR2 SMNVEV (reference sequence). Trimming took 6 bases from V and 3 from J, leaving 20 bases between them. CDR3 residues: CASSSRTALRYTEAFF. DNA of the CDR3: TGTGCCAGCAGCAGTAGGACAGCACTTCGATACACTGAAGCTTTCTTT.

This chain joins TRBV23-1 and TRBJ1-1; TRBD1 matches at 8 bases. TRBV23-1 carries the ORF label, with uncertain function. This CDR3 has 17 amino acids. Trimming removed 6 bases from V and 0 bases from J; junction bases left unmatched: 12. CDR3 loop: CASRLQMTGAMNTEAFF. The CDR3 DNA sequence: TGCGCCAGCAGGCTCCAGATGACAGGGGCAATGAACACTGAAGCTTTCTTT.

The CDR3 DNA reads TGTGCCAGCAGCTTTGGACAGGGGGCCCACGAGCAGTACTTC. It yields the protein CASSFGQGAHEQYF. V is TRBV5-5 and J is TRBJ2-7, with 11 bases that match TRBD1. Germline-derived CDR1 and CDR2 are SGHKS and YYEKEE (reference sequence). This CDR3 has 14 residues. The J segment lost 5 bases and the V segment lost 2 bases, leaving 3 bases of the junction unmatched.

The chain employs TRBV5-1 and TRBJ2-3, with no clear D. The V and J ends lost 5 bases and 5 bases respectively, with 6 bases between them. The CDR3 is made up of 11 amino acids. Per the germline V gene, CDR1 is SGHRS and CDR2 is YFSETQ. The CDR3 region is CASRAIDTQYF. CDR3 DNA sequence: TGCGCCAGCAGAGCTATAGATACGCAGTATTTT.

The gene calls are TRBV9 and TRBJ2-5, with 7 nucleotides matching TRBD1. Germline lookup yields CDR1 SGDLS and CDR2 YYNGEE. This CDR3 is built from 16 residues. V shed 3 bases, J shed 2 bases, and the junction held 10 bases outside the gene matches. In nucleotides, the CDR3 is TGTGCCAGCAGCGCTCGGGACAGATACCCTCAAGAGACCCAGTACTTC. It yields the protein CASSARDRYPQETQYF.

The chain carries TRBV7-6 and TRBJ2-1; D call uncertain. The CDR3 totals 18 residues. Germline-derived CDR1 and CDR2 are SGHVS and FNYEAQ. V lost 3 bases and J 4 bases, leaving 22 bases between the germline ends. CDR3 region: CASSFIKSPGPSYNEQFF. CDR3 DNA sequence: TGTGCCAGCAGCTTCATTAAAAGTCCAGGCCCGAGTTACAATGAGCAGTTCTTC.

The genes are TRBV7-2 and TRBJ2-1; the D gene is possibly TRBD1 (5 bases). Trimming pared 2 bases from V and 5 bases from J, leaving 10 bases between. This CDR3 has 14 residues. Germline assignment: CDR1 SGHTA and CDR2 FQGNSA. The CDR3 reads CASSLRQLNNEQFF. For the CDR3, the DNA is TGTGCCAGCAGCTTAAGACAGCTTAACAATGAGCAGTTCTTC.

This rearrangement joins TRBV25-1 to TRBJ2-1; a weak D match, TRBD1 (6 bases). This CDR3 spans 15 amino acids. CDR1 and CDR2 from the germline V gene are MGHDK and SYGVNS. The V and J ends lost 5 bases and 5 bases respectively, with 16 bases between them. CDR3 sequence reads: CASSPWGTKDNEQFF. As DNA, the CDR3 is TGTGCCAGCAGTCCCTGGGGGACAAAGGACAATGAGCAGTTCTTC. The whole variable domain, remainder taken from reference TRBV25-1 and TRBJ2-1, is EADIYQTPRYLVIGTGKKITLECSQTMGHDKMYWYQQDPGMELHLIHYSYGVNSTEKGDLSSESTVSRIRTEHFPLTLESARPSHTSQYLCASSPWGTKDNEQFFGPGTRLTVL.

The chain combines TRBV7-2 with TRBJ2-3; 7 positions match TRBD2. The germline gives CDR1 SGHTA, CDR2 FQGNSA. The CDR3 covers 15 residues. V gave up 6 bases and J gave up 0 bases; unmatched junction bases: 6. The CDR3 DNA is TGTGCCAGCAGTTCCGGGACTACCAGCACAGATACGCAGTATTTT. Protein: CASSSGTTSTDTQYF.

The CDR3 sequence: CASSPEKFEAFF. In DNA form, the CDR3 reads TGTGCCAGCAGCCCGGAGAAATTTGAAGCTTTCTTT. This chain uses TRBV7-9 with TRBJ1-1; D is undetermined. Germline-derived CDR1 and CDR2 are SEHNR and FQNEAQ (reference sequence). Trimming removed 5 bases from V and 7 bases from J, with 11 bases in between. The CDR3 is made up of 12 amino acids.

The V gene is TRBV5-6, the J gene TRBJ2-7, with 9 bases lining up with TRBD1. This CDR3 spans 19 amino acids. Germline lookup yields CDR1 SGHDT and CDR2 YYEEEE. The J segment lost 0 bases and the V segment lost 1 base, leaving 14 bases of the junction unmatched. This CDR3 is CASSLTRDRAFTTSYEQYF. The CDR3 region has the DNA TGTGCCAGCAGCTTGACCCGGGACAGGGCATTTACCACCTCCTACGAGCAGTACTTC.

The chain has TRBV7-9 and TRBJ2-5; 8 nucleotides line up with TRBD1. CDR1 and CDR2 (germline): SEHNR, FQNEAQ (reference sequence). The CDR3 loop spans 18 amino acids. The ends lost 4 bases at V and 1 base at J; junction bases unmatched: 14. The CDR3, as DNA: TGTGCCAGCAGCTCTACCTGGGGCAGGGGGCGTCCCCAAGAGACCCAGTACTTC. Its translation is CASSSTWGRGRPQETQYF.

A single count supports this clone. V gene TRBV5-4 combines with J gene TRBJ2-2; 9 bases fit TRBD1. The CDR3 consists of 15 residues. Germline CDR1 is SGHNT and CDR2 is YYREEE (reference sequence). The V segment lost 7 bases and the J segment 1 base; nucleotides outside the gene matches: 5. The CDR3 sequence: CASGGTGLNTGELFF. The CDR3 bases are TGTGCCAGCGGTGGGACAGGGCTGAACACCGGGGAGCTGTTTTTT.